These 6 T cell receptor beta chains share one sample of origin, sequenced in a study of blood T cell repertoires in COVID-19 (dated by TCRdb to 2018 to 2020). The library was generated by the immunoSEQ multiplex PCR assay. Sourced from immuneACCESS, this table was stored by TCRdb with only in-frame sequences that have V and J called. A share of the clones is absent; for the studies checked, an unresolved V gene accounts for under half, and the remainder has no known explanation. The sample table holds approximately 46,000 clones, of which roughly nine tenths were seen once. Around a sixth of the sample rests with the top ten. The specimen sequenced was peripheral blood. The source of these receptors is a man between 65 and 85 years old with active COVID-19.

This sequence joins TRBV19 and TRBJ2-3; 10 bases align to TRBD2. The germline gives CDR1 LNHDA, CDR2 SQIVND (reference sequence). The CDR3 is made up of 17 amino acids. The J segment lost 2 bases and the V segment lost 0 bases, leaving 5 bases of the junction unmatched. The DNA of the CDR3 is TGTGCCAGTAGTATAGATCAGCGGGGGGGACTCACAGATACGCAGTATTTT. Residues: CASSIDQRGGLTDTQYF.

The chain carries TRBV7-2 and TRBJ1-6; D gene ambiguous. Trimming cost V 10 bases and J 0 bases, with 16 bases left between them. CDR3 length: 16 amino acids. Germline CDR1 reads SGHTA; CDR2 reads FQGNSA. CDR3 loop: CAIRFEESSYNSPLHF. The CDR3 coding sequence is TGTGCCATACGTTTCGAGGAGAGCTCCTATAATTCACCCCTCCACTTT.

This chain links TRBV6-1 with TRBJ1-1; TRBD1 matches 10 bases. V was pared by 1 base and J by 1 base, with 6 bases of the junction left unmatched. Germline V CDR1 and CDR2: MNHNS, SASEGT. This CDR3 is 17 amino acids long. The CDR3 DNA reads TGTGCCAGCAGTGAAGTGGGGACAGGGGCGGCGAACACTGAAGCTTTCTTT. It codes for CASSEVGTGAANTEAFF.

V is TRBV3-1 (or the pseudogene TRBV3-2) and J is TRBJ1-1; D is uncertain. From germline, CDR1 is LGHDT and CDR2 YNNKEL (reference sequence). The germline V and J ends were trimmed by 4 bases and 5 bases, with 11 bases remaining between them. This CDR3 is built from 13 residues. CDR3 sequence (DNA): TGTGCCAGCAGCCCCGCCCCGAGGACTGAAGCTTTCTTT. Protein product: CASSPAPRTEAFF.

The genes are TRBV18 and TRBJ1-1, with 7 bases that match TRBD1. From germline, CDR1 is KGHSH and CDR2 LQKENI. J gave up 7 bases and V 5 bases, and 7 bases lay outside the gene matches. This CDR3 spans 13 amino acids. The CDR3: CASSAPGQSEAFF. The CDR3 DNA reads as TGTGCCAGCTCAGCGCCGGGACAGAGTGAAGCTTTCTTT. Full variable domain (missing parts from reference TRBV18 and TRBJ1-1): NAGVMQNPRHLVRRRGQEARLRCSPMKGHSHVYWYRQLPEEGLKFMVYLQKENIIDESGMPKERFSAEFPKEGPSILRIQQVVRGDSAAYFCASSAPGQSEAFFGQGTRLTVV.

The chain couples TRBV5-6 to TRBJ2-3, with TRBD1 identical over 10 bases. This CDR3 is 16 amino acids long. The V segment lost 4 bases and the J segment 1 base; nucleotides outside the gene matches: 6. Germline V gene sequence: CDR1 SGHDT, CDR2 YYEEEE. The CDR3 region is CASSEDRGQGTDTQYF. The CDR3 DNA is TGTGCCAGCAGCGAAGACAGGGGGCAAGGCACAGATACGCAGTATTTT. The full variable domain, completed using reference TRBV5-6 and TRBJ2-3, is DAGVTQSPTHLIKTRGQQVTLRCSPKSGHDTVSWYQQALGQGPQFIFQYYEEEERQRGNFPDRFSGHQFPNYSSELNVNALLLGDSALYLCASSEDRGQGTDTQYFGPGTRLTVL.